This is a list of T cell receptor beta chains from one sample in a study of beta chain features in type 1 diabetes. The protocol was immunoSEQ multiplex PCR, while the TCRdb copy is restricted to in-frame clones and leaves out a portion. This sample has about 650,000 clones, with approximately 13% found just once. The sequenced sample was naive CD4+ T cells from blood. These receptors originate from a man younger than 45 with type 1 diabetes. Both conserved end residues are part of each CDR3. Fields, in order: V gene, D gene, J gene, clone size, CDR3 DNA, CDR3 protein. D genes are given only for firm matches. Where a row states a size, it is once, few, many or the class of an expanded clone; other rows omit it.

>TRBV6-6|.|TRBJ1-1|few
TGTGCCAGCAAGTTGGACAGAAGGAACACTGAAGCTTTCTTT
CASKLDRRNTEAFF
>TRBV9|.|TRBJ1-3|.
TGTGCCAGCAGCGGAGGACTCTCTGGAAACACCATATATTTT
CASSGGLSGNTIYF
>TRBV28|TRBD1|TRBJ2-1|.
TGTGCCAGCAGTCCACCGGGACAGGGGACCCTTTACAATGAGCAGTTCTTC
CASSPPGQGTLYNEQFF
>TRBV7-9|TRBD1|TRBJ2-3|.
TGTGCCAGCAGCCCCGTGACAGGGGCCACCACAGATACGCAGTATTTT
CASSPVTGATTDTQYF
>TRBV7-2|TRBD1|TRBJ2-7|.
TGTGCCAGCAGCTTATCCGGGACAGGGACCTACGAGCAGTACTTC
CASSLSGTGTYEQYF
>TRBV14|TRBD1|TRBJ1-6|.
TGTGCCAGCAGCCAATTTCTCCTAGGACAGGGAGGTTCACCCCTCCACTTT
CASSQFLLGQGGSPLHF
>TRBV30|TRBD1|TRBJ2-7|.
TGTGCCTGGAATCCCCCGGACAGGACCTACGAGCAGTACTTC
CAWNPPDRTYEQYF
>TRBV2|.|TRBJ1-6|few
TGTGCCAGCAGTGACGGGCGGTATAATTCACCCCTCCACTTT
CASSDGRYNSPLHF
>TRBV18|.|TRBJ2-1|few
TGTGCCAGCTCAGCTCAGGGGCGGGACAATGAGCAGTTCTTC
CASSAQGRDNEQFF
>TRBV7-9|.|TRBJ1-1|.
TGTGCCAGCAGCTTAGGTGTGGCGAACACTGAAGCTTTCTTT
CASSLGVANTEAFF
>TRBV4-3|.|TRBJ1-4|few
TGCGCCAGCAGCCAGGAGGCGGTCACTAATGAAAAACTGTTTTTT
CASSQEAVTNEKLFF
>TRBV4-3|.|TRBJ2-5|.
TGCGCCAGCAGCCAATTGGGGACGATGTCACAAGAGACCCAGTACTTC
CASSQLGTMSQETQYF
>TRBV13|.|TRBJ2-1|many
TGTGCCAGCAGCTTAGGCCTGTCCACAGATCGGTTCTTC
CASSLGLSTDRFF
>TRBV19|.|TRBJ2-6|few
TGTGCCAGTGGGTCCTCTGGGGCCAACGTCCTGACTTTC
CASGSSGANVLTF
>TRBV2|.|TRBJ2-1|.
TGTGCCAGCACCGTCGGGGACTACAATGAGCAGTTCTTC
CASTVGDYNEQFF
>TRBV7-7|TRBD1|TRBJ2-5|.
TGTGCTAGCAGCCAGACAGGGGGCCGAGAGACCCAGTACTTC
CASSQTGGRETQYF
>TRBV6-1|.|TRBJ1-2|.
TGTGCCAGCAGTGAAAATCAGAGTCGGAACTATGGCTACACCTTC
CASSENQSRNYGYTF
>TRBV6-5|.|TRBJ2-3|.
TGTGCCAGCAGTTACTCGAGGCTCCTACCTCGGGGCACGCAGTATTTT
CASSYSRLLPRGTQYF
>TRBV5-1|TRBD2|TRBJ2-3|.
TGCGCCAGCAGCTTTTCGGCTAGCGGGGTTGATACGCAGTATTTT
CASSFSASGVDTQYF
>TRBV5-1|TRBD2|TRBJ2-5|few
TGCGCCAGCAGCTTTCTAGCGGGGGAAGAGACCCAGTACTTC
CASSFLAGEETQYF
>TRBV4-3|TRBD1|TRBJ1-4|few
TGCGCCAGCAGCCAAGACCGGACAGGGGGTATCGAAAAACTGTTTTTT
CASSQDRTGGIEKLFF
>TRBV2|TRBD2|TRBJ2-1|few
TGTGCCAGCAGACTAGCGGATGAGCAGTTCTTC
CASRLADEQFF
>TRBV28|.|TRBJ1-4|.
TGTGCCAGCAGTTCCCCCCCAGCGGAGGCGCCTGAAAAACTGTTTTTT
CASSSPPAEAPEKLFF
>TRBV18|.|TRBJ1-2|.
TGTGCCAGCTCACCACGAGATCAGGGGAGCGGCTACACCTTC
CASSPRDQGSGYTF
>TRBV7-2|TRBD1|TRBJ2-5|.
TGTGCCAGCAGCTTACAGGGGCAGGGGGCTTGGGAGACCCAGTACTTC
CASSLQGQGAWETQYF
>TRBV7-9|.|TRBJ2-4|few
TGTGCCAGCAGCTATTCCGGGAACATTCAGTACTTC
CASSYSGNIQYF
>TRBV7-2|TRBD1|TRBJ2-3|few
TGTGCCAGCAGCTTAGGACAGGGGATTGGAGATACGCAGTATTTT
CASSLGQGIGDTQYF
>TRBV7-9|.|TRBJ1-2|.
TGTGCCAGCAGCTTAGGCGAGAATGGCTACACCTTC
CASSLGENGYTF
>TRBV4-3|TRBD1|TRBJ1-2|.
TGCGCCAGCAGCCAAGCCCTGACAGGGGGCGATGGCTACACCTTC
CASSQALTGGDGYTF
>TRBV13|.|TRBJ2-5|.
TGTGCCAGCAGCTTAGGCGGGCTAGCCCACTTAGGGACCCAGTACTTC
CASSLGGLAHLGTQYF
>TRBV29-1|.|TRBJ2-7|few
TGCAGCGTTGAAATGCCTAGCCCCCTCTACGAGCAGTACTTC
CSVEMPSPLYEQYF
>TRBV19|TRBD1|TRBJ2-2|few
TGTGCCAGTAGTCGGGACAGGGGCACCGGGGAGCTGTTTTTT
CASSRDRGTGELFF